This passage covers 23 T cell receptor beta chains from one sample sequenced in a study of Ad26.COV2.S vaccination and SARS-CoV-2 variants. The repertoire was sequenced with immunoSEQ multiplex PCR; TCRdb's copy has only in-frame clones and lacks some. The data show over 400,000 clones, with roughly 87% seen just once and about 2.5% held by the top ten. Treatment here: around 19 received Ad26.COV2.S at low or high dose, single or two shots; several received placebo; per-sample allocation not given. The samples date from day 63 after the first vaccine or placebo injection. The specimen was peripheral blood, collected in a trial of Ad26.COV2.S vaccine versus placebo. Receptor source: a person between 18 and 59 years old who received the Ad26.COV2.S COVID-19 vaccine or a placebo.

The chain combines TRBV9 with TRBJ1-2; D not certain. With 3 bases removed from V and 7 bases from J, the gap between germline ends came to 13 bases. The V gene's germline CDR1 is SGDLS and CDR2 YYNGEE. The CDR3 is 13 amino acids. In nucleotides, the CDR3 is TGTGCCAGCAGCGGGGCTAGGTCGGTTGGCTACACCTTC. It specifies CASSGARSVGYTF.

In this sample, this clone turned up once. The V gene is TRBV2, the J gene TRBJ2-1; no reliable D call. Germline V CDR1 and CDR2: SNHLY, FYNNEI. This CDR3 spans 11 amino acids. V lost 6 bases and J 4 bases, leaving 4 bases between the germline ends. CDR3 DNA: TGTGCCAGCAGGGTATACAATGAGCAGTTCTTC. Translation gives CASRVYNEQFF.

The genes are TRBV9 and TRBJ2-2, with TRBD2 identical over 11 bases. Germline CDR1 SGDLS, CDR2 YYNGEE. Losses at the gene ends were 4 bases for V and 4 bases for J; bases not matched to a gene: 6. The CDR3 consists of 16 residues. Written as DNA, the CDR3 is TGTGCCAGCAGCCCTATAGCGGGAGGGGCCACCGGGGAGCTGTTTTTT. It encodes CASSPIAGGATGELFF. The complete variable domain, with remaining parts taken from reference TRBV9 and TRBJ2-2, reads DSGVTQTPKHLITATGQRVTLRCSPRSGDLSVYWYQQSLDQGLQFLIQYYNGEERAKGNILERFSAQQFPDLHSELNLSSLELGDSALYFCASSPIAGGATGELFFGEGSRLTVL.

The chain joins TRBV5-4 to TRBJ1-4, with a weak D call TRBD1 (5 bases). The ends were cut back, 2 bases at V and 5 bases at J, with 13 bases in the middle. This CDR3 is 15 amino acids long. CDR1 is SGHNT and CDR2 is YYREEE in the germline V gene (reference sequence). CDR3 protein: CASSLRQGGNEKLFF. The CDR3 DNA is TGTGCCAGCAGCTTACGTCAGGGCGGAAATGAAAAACTGTTTTTT. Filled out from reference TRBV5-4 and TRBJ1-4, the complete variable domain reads ETGVTQSPTHLIKTRGQQVTLRCSSQSGHNTVSWYQQALGQGPQFIFQYYREEENGRGNFPPRFSGLQFPNYSSELNVNALELDDSALYLCASSLRQGGNEKLFFGSGTQLSVL.

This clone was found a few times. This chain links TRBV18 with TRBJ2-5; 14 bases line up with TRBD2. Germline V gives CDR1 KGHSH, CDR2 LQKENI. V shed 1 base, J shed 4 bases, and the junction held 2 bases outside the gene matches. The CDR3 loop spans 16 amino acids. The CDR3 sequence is CASSPRLAGGGETQYF. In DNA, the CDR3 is TGTGCCAGCTCACCACGACTAGCGGGAGGGGGAGAGACCCAGTACTTC.

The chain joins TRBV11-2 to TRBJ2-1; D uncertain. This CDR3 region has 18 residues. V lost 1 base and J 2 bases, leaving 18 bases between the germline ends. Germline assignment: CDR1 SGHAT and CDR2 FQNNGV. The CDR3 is CASSLGKLWLGPYNEQFF. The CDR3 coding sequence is TGTGCCAGCAGCTTAGGAAAACTCTGGCTGGGCCCCTACAATGAGCAGTTCTTC.

In DNA, the CDR3 is TGCAGCGTCAGCCTCCAGGGCCCAACAACGTCTGAGCAGTTCTTC. As protein: CSVSLQGPTTSEQFF. The V call is TRBV29-1, the J call TRBJ2-1, with a weak D call TRBD1 (5 bases). Deletions cut 6 bases from V and 9 bases from J, with 24 bases between. This CDR3 comprises 15 residues. Germline-derived CDR1 and CDR2 are SQVTM and ANQGSEA.

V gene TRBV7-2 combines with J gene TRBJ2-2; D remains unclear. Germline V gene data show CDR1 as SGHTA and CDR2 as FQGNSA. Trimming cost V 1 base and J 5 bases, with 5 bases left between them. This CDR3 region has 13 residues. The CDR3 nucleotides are TGTGCCAGCAGCTTAGGTAGAACCGGGGAGCTGTTTTTT. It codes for CASSLGRTGELFF.

The CDR3, as DNA: TGTGCCAGCAGGGGCGCAACCGGTGGCGAGCAGTACGTC. It codes for CASRGATGGEQYV. The chain recombines TRBV6-6 with TRBJ2-7; D call uncertain. Germline CDR1 reads MNHNY; CDR2 reads SVGAGI (reference sequence). The CDR3 length is 13 residues. V was cut by 6 bases and J by 6 bases, with 15 bases left in between.

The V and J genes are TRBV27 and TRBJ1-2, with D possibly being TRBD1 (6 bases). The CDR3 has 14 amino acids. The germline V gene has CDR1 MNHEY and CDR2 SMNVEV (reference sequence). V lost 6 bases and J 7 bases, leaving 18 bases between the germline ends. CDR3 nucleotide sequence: TGTGCCAGCAGCTGGGGGGGGCCGGCGGTTGGCTACACCTTC. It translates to CASSWGGPAVGYTF.

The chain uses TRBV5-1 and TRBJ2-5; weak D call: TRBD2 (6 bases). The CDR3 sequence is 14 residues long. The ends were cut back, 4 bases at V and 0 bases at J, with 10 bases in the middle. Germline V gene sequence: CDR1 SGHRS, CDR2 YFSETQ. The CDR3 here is CASSLGEDQETQYF. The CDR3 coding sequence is TGCGCCAGCAGCCTGGGGGAGGACCAAGAGACCCAGTACTTC.

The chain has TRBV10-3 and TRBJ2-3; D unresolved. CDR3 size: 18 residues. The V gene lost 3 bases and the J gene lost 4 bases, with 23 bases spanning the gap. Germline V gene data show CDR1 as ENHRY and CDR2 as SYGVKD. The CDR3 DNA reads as TGTGCCATCAGTGAATCCCCGGGCGTCCAGATGGTTCCAGATACGCAGTATTTT. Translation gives CAISESPGVQMVPDTQYF.

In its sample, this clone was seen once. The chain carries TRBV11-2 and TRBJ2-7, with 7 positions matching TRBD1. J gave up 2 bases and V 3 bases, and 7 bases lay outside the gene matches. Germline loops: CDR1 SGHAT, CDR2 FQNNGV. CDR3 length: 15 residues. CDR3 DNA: TGTGCCAGCAGCTTGGTCAACAGGGGAACCTACGAGCAGTACGTC. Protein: CASSLVNRGTYEQYV.

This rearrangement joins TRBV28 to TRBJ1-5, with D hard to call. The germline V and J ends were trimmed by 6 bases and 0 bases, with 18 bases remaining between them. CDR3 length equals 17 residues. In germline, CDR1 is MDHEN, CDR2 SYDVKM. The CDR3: CASSTRGTWGSNQPQHF. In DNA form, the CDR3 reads TGTGCCAGCAGCACCCGTGGAACCTGGGGTAGCAATCAGCCCCAGCATTTT. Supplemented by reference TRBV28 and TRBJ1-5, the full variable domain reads DVKVTQSSRYLVKRTGEKVFLECVQDMDHENMFWYRQDPGLGLRLIYFSYDVKMKEKGDIPEGYSVSREKKERFSLILESASTNQTSMYLCASSTRGTWGSNQPQHFGDGTRLSIL.

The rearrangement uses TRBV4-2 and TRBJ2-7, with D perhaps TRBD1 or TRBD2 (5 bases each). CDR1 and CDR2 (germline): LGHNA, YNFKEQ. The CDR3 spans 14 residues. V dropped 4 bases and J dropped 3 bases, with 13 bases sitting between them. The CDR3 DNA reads TGTGCCAGCAGCCCCCGGGACGGGGACTACGAGCAGTACTTC. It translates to CASSPRDGDYEQYF.

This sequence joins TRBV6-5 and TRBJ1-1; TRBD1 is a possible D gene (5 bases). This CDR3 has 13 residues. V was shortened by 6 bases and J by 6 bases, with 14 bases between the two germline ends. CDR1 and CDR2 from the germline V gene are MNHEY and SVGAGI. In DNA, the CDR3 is TGTGCCAGCAGACCCCAGGGTCTCTCTGAAGCTTTCTTT. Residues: CASRPQGLSEAFF.

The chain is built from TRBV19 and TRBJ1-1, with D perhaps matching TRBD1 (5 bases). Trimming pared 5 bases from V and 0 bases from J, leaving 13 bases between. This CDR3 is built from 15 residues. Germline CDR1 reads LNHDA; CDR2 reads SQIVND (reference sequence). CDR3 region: CASSDRGSLNTEAFF. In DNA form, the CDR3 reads TGTGCCAGTAGTGACCGGGGGTCCCTGAACACTGAAGCTTTCTTT.

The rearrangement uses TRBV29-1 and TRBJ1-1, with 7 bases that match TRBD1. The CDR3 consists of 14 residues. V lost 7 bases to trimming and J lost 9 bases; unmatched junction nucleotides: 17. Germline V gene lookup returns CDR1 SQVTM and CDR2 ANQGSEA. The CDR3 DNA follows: TGCAGCGCCCGCGGGGGCAGGGGGATAGAAAAAGCTTTCTTT. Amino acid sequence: CSARGGRGIEKAFF.

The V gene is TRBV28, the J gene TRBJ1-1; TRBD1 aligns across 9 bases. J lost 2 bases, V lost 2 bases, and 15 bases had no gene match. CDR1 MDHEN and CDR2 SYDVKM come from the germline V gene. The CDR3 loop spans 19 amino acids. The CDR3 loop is CASSLAAGTGNGKNTEAFF. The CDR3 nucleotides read TGTGCCAGCAGTTTAGCGGCCGGGACAGGGAACGGGAAAAACACTGAAGCTTTCTTT. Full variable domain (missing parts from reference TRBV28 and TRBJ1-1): DVKVTQSSRYLVKRTGEKVFLECVQDMDHENMFWYRQDPGLGLRLIYFSYDVKMKEKGDIPEGYSVSREKKERFSLILESASTNQTSMYLCASSLAAGTGNGKNTEAFFGQGTRLTVV.

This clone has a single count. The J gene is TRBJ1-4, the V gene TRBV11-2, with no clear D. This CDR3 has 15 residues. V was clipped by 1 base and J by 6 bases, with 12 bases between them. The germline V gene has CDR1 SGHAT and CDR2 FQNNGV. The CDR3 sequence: CASSLVTQTDEKLFF. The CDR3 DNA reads TGTGCCAGCAGCTTAGTAACCCAAACCGATGAAAAACTGTTTTTT.

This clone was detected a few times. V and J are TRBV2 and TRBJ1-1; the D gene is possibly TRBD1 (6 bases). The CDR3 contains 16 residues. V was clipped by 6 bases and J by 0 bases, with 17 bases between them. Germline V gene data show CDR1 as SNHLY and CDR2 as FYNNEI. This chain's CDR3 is CASRYGSRTVNTEAFF. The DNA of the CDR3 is TGTGCCAGCAGGTATGGCTCTAGGACAGTGAACACTGAAGCTTTCTTT.

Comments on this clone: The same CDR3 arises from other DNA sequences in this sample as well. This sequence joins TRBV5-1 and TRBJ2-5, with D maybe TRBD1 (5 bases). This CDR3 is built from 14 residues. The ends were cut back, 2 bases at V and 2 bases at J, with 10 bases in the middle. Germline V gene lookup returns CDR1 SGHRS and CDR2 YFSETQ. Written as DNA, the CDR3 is TGCGCCAGCAGCTTCCAGGGCGGACAAGAGACCCAGTACTTC. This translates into CASSFQGGQETQYF.

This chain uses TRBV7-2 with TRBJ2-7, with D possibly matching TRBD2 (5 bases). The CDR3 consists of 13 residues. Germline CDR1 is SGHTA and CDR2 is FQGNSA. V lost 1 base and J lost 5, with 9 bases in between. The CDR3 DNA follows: TGTGCCAGCAGCTTAGGGGCCGGGGACGAGCAGTACGTC. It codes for CASSLGAGDEQYV.